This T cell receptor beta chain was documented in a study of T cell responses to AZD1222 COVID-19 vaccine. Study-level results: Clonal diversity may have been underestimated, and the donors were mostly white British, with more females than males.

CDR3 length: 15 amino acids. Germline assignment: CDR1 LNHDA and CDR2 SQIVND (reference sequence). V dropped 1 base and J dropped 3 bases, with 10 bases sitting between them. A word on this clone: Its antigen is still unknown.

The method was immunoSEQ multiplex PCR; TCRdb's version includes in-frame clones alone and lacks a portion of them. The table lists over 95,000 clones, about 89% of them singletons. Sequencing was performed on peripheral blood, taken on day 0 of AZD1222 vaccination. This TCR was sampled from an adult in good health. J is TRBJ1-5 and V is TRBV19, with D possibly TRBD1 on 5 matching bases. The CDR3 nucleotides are TGTGCCAGTAGTATAGGGATAGGGGCCAATCAGCCCCAGCATTTT. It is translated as CASSIGIGANQPQHF.